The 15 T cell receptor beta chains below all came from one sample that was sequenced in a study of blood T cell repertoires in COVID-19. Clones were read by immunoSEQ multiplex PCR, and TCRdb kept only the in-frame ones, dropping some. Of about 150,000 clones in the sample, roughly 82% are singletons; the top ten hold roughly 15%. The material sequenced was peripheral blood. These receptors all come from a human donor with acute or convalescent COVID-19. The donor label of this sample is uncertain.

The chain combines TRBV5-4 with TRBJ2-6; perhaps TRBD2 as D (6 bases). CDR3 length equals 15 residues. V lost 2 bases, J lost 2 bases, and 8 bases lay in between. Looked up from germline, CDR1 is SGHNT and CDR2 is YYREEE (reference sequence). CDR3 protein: CASSFGGAGANVLTF. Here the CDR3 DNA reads TGTGCCAGCAGCTTTGGAGGGGCTGGGGCCAACGTCCTGACTTTC.

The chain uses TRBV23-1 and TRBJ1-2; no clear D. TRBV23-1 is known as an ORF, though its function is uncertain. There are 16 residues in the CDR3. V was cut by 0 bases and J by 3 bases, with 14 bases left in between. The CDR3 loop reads CASSQSGRHPHYGYTF. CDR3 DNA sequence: TGCGCCAGCAGTCAATCCGGGAGGCATCCTCACTATGGCTACACCTTC.

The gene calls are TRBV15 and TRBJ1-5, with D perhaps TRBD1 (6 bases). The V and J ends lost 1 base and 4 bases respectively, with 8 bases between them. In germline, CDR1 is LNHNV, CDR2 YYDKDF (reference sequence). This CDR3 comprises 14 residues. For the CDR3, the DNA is TGTGCCACCAGCAGAGCCACAGGGAATCAGCCCCAGCATTTT. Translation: CATSRATGNQPQHF.

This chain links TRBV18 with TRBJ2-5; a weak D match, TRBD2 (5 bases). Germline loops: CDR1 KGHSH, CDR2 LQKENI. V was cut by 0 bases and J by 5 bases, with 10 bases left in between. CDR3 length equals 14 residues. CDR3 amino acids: CASSPPAEEETQYF. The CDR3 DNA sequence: TGTGCCAGCTCACCACCGGCGGAGGAGGAGACCCAGTACTTC.

The CDR3 coding sequence is TGTGCCAGCAGCCAATGGGAGGGGACGGTGAACACTGAAGCTTTCTTT. This translates into CASSQWEGTVNTEAFF. The chain carries TRBV16 and TRBJ1-1; TRBD1 might be the D (5 bases). The ends were cut back, 1 base at V and 0 bases at J, with 12 bases in the middle. The CDR3 is made up of 16 amino acids. Germline V gene lookup returns CDR1 KGHSY and CDR2 FQNENV.

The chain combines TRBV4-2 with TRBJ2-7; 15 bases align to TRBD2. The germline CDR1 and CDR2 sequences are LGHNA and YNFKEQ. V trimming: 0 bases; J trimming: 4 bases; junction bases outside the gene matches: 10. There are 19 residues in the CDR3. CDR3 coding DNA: TGTGCCAGCAGCCAAGATCAGGGACGCGGGACTAGCGGGAGGTACGAGCAGTACTTC. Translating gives CASSQDQGRGTSGRYEQYF.

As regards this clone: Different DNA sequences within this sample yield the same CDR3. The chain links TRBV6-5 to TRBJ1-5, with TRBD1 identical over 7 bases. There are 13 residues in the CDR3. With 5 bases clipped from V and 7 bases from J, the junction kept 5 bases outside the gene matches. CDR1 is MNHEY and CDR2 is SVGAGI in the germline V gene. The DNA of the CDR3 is TGTGCCAGCAGTCGACAGGGATCCCAGCCCCAGCATTTT. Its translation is CASSRQGSQPQHF.

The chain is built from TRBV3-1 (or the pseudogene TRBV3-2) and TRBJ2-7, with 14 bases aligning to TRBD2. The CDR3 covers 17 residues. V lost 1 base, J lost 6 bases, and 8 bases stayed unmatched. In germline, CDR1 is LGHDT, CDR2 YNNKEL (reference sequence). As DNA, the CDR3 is TGTGCCAGCAGCCAAGGACTAGCGGGGGGGCGGGGCCGCGAGCAGTACTTC. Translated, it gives CASSQGLAGGRGREQYF.

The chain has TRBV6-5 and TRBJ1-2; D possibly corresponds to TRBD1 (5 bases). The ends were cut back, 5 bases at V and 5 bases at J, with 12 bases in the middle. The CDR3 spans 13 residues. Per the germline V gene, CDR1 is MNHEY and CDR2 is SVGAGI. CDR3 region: CASSTDKGYGYTF. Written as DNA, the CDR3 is TGTGCCAGCAGTACAGACAAGGGGTATGGCTACACCTTC.

The CDR3 DNA reads TGCAGCTTCTCGGAGGGGAACGGGCAGTACTTC. This encodes CSFSEGNGQYF. V is TRBV29-1 and J is TRBJ2-7, with D possibly matching TRBD2 (6 bases). Trimming shortened V by 8 bases and J by 9 bases, and 17 bases separated the two germline ends. This CDR3 comprises 11 residues. Germline CDR1 SQVTM, CDR2 ANQGSEA.

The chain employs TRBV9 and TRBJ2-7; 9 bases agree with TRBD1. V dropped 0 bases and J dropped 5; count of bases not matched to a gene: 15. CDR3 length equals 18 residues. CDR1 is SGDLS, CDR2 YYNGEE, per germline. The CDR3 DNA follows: TGTGCCAGCAGCGTAGCTACAGACAGGGGGAGTGCGGACCACGAGCAGTACTTC. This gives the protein CASSVATDRGSADHEQYF.

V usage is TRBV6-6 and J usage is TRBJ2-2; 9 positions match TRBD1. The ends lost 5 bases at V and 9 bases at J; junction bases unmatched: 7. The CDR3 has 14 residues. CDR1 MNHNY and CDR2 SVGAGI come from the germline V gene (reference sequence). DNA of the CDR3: TGTGCCAGCAGTGCGACAGGGGGTACTAGGGAGCTGTTTTTT. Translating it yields CASSATGGTRELFF.

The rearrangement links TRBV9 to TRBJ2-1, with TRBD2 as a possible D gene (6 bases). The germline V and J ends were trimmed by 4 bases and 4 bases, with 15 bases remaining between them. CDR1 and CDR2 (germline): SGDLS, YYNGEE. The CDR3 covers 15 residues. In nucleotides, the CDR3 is TGTGCCAGCAGCCGTGGGACTTCAAGGTACAATGAGCAGTTCTTC. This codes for CASSRGTSRYNEQFF.

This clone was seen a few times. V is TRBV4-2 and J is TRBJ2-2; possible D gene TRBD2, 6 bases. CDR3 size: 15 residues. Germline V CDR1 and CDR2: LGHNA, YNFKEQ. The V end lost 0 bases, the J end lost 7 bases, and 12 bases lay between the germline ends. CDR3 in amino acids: CASSQELANGGELFF. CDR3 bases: TGTGCCAGCAGCCAAGAACTAGCTAATGGCGGGGAGCTGTTTTTT.

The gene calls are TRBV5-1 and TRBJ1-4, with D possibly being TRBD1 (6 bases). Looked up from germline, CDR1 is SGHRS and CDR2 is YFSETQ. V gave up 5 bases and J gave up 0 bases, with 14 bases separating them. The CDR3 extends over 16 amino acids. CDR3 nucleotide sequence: TGCGCCAGCAGTCCCGAGGGGGATGCAACTAATGAAAAACTGTTTTTT. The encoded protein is CASSPEGDATNEKLFF.